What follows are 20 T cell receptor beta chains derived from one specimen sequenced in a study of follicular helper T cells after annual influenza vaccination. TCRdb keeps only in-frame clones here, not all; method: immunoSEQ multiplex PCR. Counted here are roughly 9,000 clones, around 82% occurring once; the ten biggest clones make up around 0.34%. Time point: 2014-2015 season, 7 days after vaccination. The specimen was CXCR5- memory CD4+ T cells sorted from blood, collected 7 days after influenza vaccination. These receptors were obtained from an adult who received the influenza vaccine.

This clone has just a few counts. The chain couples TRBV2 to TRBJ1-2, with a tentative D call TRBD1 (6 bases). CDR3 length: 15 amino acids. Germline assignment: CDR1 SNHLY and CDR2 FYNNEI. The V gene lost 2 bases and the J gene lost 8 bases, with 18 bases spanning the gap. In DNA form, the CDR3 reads TGTGCCAGCAGTGAAACGGGACACCCTTCAGGGGGCTACACCTTC. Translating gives CASSETGHPSGGYTF.

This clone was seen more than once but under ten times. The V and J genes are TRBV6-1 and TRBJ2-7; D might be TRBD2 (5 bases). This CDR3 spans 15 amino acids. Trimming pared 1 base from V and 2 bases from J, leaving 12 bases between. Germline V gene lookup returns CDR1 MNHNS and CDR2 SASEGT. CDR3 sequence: CASSEGASGPYEQYF. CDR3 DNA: TGTGCCAGCAGTGAAGGCGCAAGCGGACCCTACGAGCAGTACTTC.

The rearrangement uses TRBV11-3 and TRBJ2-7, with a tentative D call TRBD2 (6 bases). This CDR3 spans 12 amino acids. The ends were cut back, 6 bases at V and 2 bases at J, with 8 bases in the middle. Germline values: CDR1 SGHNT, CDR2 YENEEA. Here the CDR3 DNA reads TGTGCCAGCAGGGGGGGAGCCTACGAGCAGTACTTC. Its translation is CASRGGAYEQYF.

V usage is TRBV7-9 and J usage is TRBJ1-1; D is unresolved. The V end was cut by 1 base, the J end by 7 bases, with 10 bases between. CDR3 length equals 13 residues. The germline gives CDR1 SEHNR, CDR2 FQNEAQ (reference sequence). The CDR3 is CASSLGARFEAFF. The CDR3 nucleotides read TGTGCCAGCAGCTTAGGCGCGAGGTTTGAAGCTTTCTTT.

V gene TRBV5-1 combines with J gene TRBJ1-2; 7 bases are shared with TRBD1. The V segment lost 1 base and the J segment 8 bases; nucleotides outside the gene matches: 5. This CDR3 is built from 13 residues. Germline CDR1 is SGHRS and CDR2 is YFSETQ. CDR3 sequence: CASSLTGVLGYTF. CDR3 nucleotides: TGCGCCAGCAGCTTGACAGGGGTGTTGGGCTACACCTTC.

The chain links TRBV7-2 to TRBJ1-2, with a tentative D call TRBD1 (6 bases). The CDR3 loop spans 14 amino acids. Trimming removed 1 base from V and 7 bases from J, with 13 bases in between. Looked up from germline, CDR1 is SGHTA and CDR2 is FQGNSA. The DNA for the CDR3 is TGTGCCAGCAGCTTAGAAAGACTACAGGGTGGCTACACCTTC. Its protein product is CASSLERLQGGYTF.

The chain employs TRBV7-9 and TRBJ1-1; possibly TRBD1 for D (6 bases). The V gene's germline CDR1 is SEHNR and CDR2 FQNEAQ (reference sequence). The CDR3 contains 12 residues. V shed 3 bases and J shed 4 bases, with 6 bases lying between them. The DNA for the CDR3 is TGTGCCAGCAGCTTGACAGGCACTGAAGCTTTCTTT. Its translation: CASSLTGTEAFF.

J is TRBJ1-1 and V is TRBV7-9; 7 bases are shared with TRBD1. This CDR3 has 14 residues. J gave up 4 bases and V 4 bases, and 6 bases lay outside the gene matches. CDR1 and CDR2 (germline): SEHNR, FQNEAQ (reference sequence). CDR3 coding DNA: TGTGCCAGCAGCTCGAGCCAGGGGGGCACTGAAGCTTTCTTT. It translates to CASSSSQGGTEAFF.

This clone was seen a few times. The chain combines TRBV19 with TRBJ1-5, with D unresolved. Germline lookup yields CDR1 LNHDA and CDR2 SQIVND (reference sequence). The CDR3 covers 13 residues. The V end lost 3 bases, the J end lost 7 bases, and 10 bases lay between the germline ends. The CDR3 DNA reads TGTGCCAGTAGTATTGAGGGCCAGCAGCCCCAGCATTTT. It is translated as CASSIEGQQPQHF.

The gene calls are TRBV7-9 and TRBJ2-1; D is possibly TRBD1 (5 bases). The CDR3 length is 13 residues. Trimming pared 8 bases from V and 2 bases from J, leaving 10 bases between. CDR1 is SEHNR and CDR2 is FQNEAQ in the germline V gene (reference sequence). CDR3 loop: CASRQGAYNEQFF. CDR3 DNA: TGTGCCAGCCGGCAGGGTGCCTACAATGAGCAGTTCTTC.

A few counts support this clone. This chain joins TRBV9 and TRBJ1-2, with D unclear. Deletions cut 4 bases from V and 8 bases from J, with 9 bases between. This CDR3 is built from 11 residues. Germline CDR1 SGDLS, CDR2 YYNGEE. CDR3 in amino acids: CASSPQRGYTF. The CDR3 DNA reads TGTGCCAGCAGCCCGCAAAGGGGCTACACCTTC.

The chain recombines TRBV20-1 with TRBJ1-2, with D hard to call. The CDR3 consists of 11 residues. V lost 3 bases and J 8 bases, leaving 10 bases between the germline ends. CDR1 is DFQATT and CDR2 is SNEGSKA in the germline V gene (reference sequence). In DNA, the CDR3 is TGCAGTGCTAGTTGGCCAGGAGGCTACACCTTC. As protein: CSASWPGGYTF.

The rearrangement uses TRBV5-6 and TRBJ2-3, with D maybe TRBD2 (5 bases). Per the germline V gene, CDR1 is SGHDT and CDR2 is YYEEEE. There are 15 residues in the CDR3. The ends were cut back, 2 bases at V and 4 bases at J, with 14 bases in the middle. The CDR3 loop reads CASSFGDRVADTQYF. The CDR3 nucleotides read TGTGCCAGCAGCTTCGGGGATAGGGTTGCAGATACGCAGTATTTT.

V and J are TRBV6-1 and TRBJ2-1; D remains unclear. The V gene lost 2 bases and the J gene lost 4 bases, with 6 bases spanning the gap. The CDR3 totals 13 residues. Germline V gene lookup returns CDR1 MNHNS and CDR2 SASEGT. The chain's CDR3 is CASSEWLYNEQFF. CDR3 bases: TGTGCCAGCAGTGAATGGTTATACAATGAGCAGTTCTTC.

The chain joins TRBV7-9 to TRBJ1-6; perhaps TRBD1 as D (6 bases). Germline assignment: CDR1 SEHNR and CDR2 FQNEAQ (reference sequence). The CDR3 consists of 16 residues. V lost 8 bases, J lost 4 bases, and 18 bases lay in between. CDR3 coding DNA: TGTGCCAGCGTCCAGGCAGGGACATTTTATAATTCACCCCTCCACTTT. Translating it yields CASVQAGTFYNSPLHF.

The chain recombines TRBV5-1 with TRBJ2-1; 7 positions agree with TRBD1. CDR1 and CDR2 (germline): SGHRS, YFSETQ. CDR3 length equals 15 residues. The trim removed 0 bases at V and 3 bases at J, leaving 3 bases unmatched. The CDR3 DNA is TGCGCCAGCAGCTTGGAACCAGGGGGCTACAATGAGCAGTTCTTC. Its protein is CASSLEPGGYNEQFF.

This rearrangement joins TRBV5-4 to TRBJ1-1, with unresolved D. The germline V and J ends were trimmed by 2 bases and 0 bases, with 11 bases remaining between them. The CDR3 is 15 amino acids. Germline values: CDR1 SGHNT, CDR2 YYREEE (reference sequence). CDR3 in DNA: TGTGCCAGCAGCTTTTCGCCGGAGTTGAACACTGAAGCTTTCTTT. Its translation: CASSFSPELNTEAFF. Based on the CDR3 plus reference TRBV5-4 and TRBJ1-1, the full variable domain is ETGVTQSPTHLIKTRGQQVTLRCSSQSGHNTVSWYQQALGQGPQFIFQYYREEENGRGNFPPRFSGLQFPNYSSELNVNALELDDSALYLCASSFSPELNTEAFFGQGTRLTVV.

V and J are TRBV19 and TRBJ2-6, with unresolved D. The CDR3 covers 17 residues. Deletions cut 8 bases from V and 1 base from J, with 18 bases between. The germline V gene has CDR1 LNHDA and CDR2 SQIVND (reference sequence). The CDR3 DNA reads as TGTGCCAGTCATGATGGGGAAGGTCGGTCTGGGGCCAACGTCCTGACTTTC. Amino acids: CASHDGEGRSGANVLTF.

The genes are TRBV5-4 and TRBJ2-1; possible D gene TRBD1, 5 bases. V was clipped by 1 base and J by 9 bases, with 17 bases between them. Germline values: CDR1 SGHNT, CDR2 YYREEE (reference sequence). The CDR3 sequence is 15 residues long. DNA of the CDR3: TGTGCCAGCAGCTTGTGGCAGGGTGGTAACCCTGAGCAGTTCTTC. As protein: CASSLWQGGNPEQFF.

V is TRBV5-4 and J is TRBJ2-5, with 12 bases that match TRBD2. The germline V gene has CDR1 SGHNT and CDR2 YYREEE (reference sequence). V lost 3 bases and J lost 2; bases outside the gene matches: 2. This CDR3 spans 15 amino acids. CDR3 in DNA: TGTGCCAGCAGCTCGACTAGCGGGGGACAAGAGACCCAGTACTTC. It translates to CASSSTSGGQETQYF.